The 6 T cell receptor beta chains below were found in one sample sequenced in a study of OX40 agonist ivuxolimab in advanced cancers. Produced via immunoSEQ multiplex PCR; TCRdb's table is partial and in-frame only. The sample carries 67,000 or so clones, around four fifths recorded once. The sample here was CD4+ or CD8+ T cells sorted from blood, taken in a trial of the OX40 agonist ivuxolimab. Receptor source: an adult with an advanced solid tumor such as melanoma, head and neck, liver or kidney cancer.

This sequence joins TRBV28 and TRBJ2-3, with 7 bases matching TRBD1. Germline lookup yields CDR1 MDHEN and CDR2 SYDVKM. The CDR3 runs 18 residues. J gave up 0 bases and V 4 bases, and 13 bases lay outside the gene matches. CDR3 DNA: TGTGCCAGCAGTTCCCCAAGCCTGGGACAGACTAGCACAGATACGCAGTATTTT. Protein: CASSSPSLGQTSTDTQYF.

V and J are TRBV7-3 and TRBJ2-7; D possibly corresponds to TRBD1 (6 bases). Germline V gives CDR1 SGHTA, CDR2 FQGTGA. The CDR3 loop spans 14 amino acids. The V end lost 2 bases, the J end lost 4 bases, and 12 bases lay between the germline ends. CDR3 region: CASSLAGQIYEQYF. The DNA for the CDR3 is TGTGCCAGCAGCTTAGCTGGACAGATATACGAGCAGTACTTC.

This clone was counted between two and nine times. The V and J genes are TRBV28 and TRBJ2-5; D remains ambiguous. CDR3 size: 12 residues. The V gene lost 6 bases and the J gene lost 2 bases, with 7 bases spanning the gap. In germline, CDR1 is MDHEN, CDR2 SYDVKM. CDR3 nucleotide sequence: TGTGCCAGCAGCCCCTTACAAGAGACCCAGTACTTC. Translating gives CASSPLQETQYF.

The chain is built from TRBV25-1 and TRBJ2-2; a weak D match, TRBD2 (5 bases). The CDR3 consists of 17 residues. Deletions cut 1 base from V and 0 bases from J, with 12 bases between. Germline loops: CDR1 MGHDK, CDR2 SYGVNS. In DNA form, the CDR3 reads TGTGCCAGCAGTGAATTCTTCGGGGAGTCGAACACCGGGGAGCTGTTTTTT. Translation gives CASSEFFGESNTGELFF.

The CDR3 spells CASSPSGRDEQYF. CDR3 nucleotides: TGTGCCAGCAGCCCCAGCGGGAGGGACGAGCAGTACTTC. The chain links TRBV7-2 to TRBJ2-7; 10 bases align to TRBD2. After removal of 5 bases from V and 5 bases from J, the junction contained 3 bases not matched to a gene. The CDR3 runs to 13 residues. Germline V gene sequence: CDR1 SGHTA, CDR2 FQGNSA.

The J gene is TRBJ1-4, the V gene TRBV2; D possibly corresponds to TRBD1 (6 bases). The CDR3 runs 12 residues. Per the germline V gene, CDR1 is SNHLY and CDR2 is FYNNEI. Trimming cost V 5 bases and J 11 bases, with 12 bases left between them. As DNA, the CDR3 is TGTGCCAGCAGTTCCCGGGACACTAAACTGTTTTTT. It translates to CASSSRDTKLFF. The complete variable domain, with remaining parts taken from reference TRBV2 and TRBJ1-4, reads EPEVTQTPSHQVTQMGQEVILRCVPISNHLYFYWYRQILGQKVEFLVSFYNNEISEKSEIFDDQFSVERPDGSNFTLKIRSTKLEDSAMYFCASSSRDTKLFFGSGTQLSVL.